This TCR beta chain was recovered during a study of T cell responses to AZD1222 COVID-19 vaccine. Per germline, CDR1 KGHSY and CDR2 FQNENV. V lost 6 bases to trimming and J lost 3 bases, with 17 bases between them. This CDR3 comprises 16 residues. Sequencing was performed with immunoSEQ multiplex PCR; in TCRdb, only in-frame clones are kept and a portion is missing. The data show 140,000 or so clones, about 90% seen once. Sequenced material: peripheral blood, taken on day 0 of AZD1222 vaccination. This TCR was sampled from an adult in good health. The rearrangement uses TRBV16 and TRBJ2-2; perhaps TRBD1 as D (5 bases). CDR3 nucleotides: TGTGCCAGCAGTTTTCTCCCCGGACACCACACCGGGGAGCTGTTTTTT. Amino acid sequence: CASSFLPGHHTGELFF.